Listed here are 17 T cell receptor beta chains from one sample, sequenced in a study of CD8+ T cells in alopecia areata. Following RNA extraction, reverse transcription yielded cDNA that acted as the sequencing template. Repertoires were generated with immunoSEQ multiplex PCR, while TCRdb's copy carries only in-frame clones and drops some. Of 200,000 to 250,000 clones detected, about 64% appear once; the ten largest clones hold more than 3.5%. Documented treatment: oral pan-JAK inhibitor, 5-10 mg twice daily. The specimen comprised CD4+ T cells sorted from blood, sampled at week 4, from a patient treated with tofacitinib. The receptors come from a human donor with alopecia areata.

The chain links TRBV29-1 to TRBJ2-2; TRBD1 matches 7 bases. There are 15 residues in the CDR3. Germline values: CDR1 SQVTM, CDR2 ANQGSEA. The trim removed 1 base at V and 4 bases at J, leaving 6 bases unmatched. This chain's CDR3 is CSVEARAGGTGELFF. The CDR3 DNA follows: TGCAGCGTTGAAGCGAGGGCAGGGGGCACCGGGGAGCTGTTTTTT.

The genes are TRBV6-5 and TRBJ2-5; D uncertain. In germline, CDR1 is MNHEY, CDR2 SVGAGI. CDR3 length: 13 amino acids. V lost 5 bases, J lost 0 bases, and 7 bases lay in between. The CDR3 here is CASSEKDQETQYF. CDR3 nucleotides: TGTGCCAGCAGTGAAAAGGACCAAGAGACCCAGTACTTC.

There are a few counts of this clone. This rearrangement joins TRBV7-8 to TRBJ2-2, with D unclear. V was clipped by 3 bases and J by 7 bases, with 12 bases between them. The CDR3 consists of 14 residues. The germline V gene has CDR1 SGHVS and CDR2 FQNEAQ. The CDR3 nucleotides are TGTGCCAGCAGCTTGGGAAGGCTAGGCGGGGAGCTGTTTTTT. Amino acids: CASSLGRLGGELFF.

This clone was counted only a few times. This rearrangement joins TRBV9 to TRBJ2-7; a possible D gene is TRBD2 (7 bases). Germline-derived CDR1 and CDR2 are SGDLS and YYNGEE. With 0 bases removed from V and 2 bases from J, the gap between germline ends came to 12 bases. This CDR3 region has 15 residues. The DNA for the CDR3 is TGTGCCAGCAGCGTAGACGGGGGGCGTCCCTACGAGCAGTACTTC. Translation: CASSVDGGRPYEQYF.

This clone was found a few times. This sequence joins TRBV29-1 and TRBJ1-2; D unresolved. CDR3 length equals 11 residues. Germline V gene sequence: CDR1 SQVTM, CDR2 ANQGSEA. V lost 2 bases and J lost 5, with 6 bases in between. The CDR3 nucleotides are TGCAGCGTTGAAAGGGAATATGGCTACACCTTC. Protein sequence: CSVEREYGYTF.

The J gene is TRBJ2-7, the V gene TRBV4-1; the D gene is possibly TRBD2 (6 bases). V was pared by 0 bases and J by 0 bases, with 12 bases between. This CDR3 is 16 amino acids long. The germline gives CDR1 MGHRA, CDR2 YSYEKL. The CDR3 sequence: CASSQDRDSPSYEQYF. CDR3 bases: TGCGCCAGCAGCCAAGATCGGGACTCTCCCTCCTACGAGCAGTACTTC.

This clone was detected once. The J gene is TRBJ1-5, the V gene TRBV2; the D is unclear. There are 13 residues in the CDR3. Trimming took off 7 bases at V and 0 bases at J, with 7 bases between the two ends. Germline loops: CDR1 SNHLY, CDR2 FYNNEI. The CDR3 sequence: CASMRDSNQPQHF. In nucleotides, the CDR3 is TGTGCCAGCATGAGGGATAGCAATCAGCCCCAGCATTTT.

CDR3 amino acids: CASSEALAVEAFF. As DNA, the CDR3 is TGTGCCAGCAGTGAAGCGCTGGCAGTTGAAGCTTTCTTT. The rearrangement uses TRBV2 and TRBJ1-1, with D unclear. Germline-derived CDR1 and CDR2 are SNHLY and FYNNEI. The CDR3 is made up of 13 amino acids. V lost 0 bases and J 7 bases, leaving 9 bases between the germline ends.

The V call is TRBV4-1, the J call TRBJ1-1, with D unclear. The CDR3 consists of 14 residues. V gave up 1 base and J gave up 7 bases, with 13 bases separating them. The germline V gene has CDR1 MGHRA and CDR2 YSYEKL. CDR3 bases: TGCGCCAGCAGCCAAGGAGTGGGCAGACGTGAAGCTTTCTTT. Translated: CASSQGVGRREAFF.

The chain combines TRBV4-1 with TRBJ2-5, with 9 positions matching TRBD1. V shed 4 bases and J 5 bases; nucleotides not matched to a gene: 11. The length of the CDR3 is 16 residues. Germline lookup yields CDR1 MGHRA and CDR2 YSYEKL. CDR3: CASSPPGQGRGETQYF. The CDR3 bases are TGCGCCAGCAGCCCGCCGGGACAGGGAAGAGGGGAGACCCAGTACTTC.

The V gene is TRBV5-1, the J gene TRBJ2-3, with a tentative D call TRBD2 (6 bases). Trimming took off 2 bases at V and 3 bases at J, with 10 bases between the two ends. Germline CDR1 reads SGHRS; CDR2 reads YFSETQ. The CDR3 sequence is 14 residues long. In DNA form, the CDR3 reads TGCGCCAGCAGCTTTGGAGGGCCTACAGATACGCAGTATTTT. Residues: CASSFGGPTDTQYF. Full variable domain (rest looked up from reference TRBV5-1 and TRBJ2-3): KAGVTQTPRYLIKTRGQQVTLSCSPISGHRSVSWYQQTPGQGLQFLFEYFSETQRNKGNFPGRFSGRQFSNSRSEMNVSTLELGDSALYLCASSFGGPTDTQYFGPGTRLTVL.

This clone was counted ten times or more. The V and J genes are TRBV7-2 and TRBJ2-7; TRBD1 matches 7 bases. V dropped 5 bases and J dropped 4; count of bases not matched to a gene: 14. This CDR3 contains 16 residues. Germline V gene data show CDR1 as SGHTA and CDR2 as FQGNSA. CDR3 sequence: CASSPPGTANLYEQYF. For the CDR3, the DNA is TGTGCCAGCAGCCCACCTGGGACAGCCAACCTGTACGAGCAGTACTTC. Based on the CDR3 plus reference TRBV7-2 and TRBJ2-7, the full variable domain is GAGVSQSPSNKVTEKGKDVELRCDPISGHTALYWYRQSLGQGLEFLIYFQGNSAPDKSGLPSDRFSAERTGGSVSTLTIQRTQQEDSAVYLCASSPPGTANLYEQYFGPGTRLTVT.

This clone was seen only a few times. The CDR3 DNA is TGTGCCAGCAGTGAATATGGCCCAGGGGTTGGCTACACCTTC. This gives the protein CASSEYGPGVGYTF. This chain links TRBV25-1 with TRBJ1-2; perhaps TRBD1 as D (6 bases). Trimming shortened V by 0 bases and J by 7 bases, and 12 bases separated the two germline ends. CDR1 is MGHDK, CDR2 SYGVNS, per germline. The CDR3 sequence is 14 residues long.

CDR3 loop: CAWKPATANEKLFF. The CDR3 DNA is TGTGCCTGGAAGCCAGCAACTGCAAATGAAAAACTGTTTTTT. The chain is built from TRBV30 and TRBJ1-4; unclear D gene. Germline V gene data show CDR1 as GTSNPN and CDR2 as SVGIG (reference sequence). This CDR3 is 14 amino acids long. Trimming shortened V by 4 bases and J by 5 bases, and 14 bases separated the two germline ends. Together with reference TRBV30 and TRBJ1-4, the CDR3 gives the full variable domain: SQTIHQWPATLVQPVGSPLSLECTVEGTSNPNLYWYRQAAGRGLQLLFYSVGIGQISSEVPQNLSASRPQDRQFILSSKKLLLSDSGFYLCAWKPATANEKLFFGSGTQLSVL.

The chain joins TRBV27 to TRBJ2-7; 7 bases align to TRBD1. V shed 5 bases, J shed 2 bases, and the junction held 3 bases outside the gene matches. This CDR3 has 13 amino acids. Germline-derived CDR1 and CDR2 are MNHEY and SMNVEV (reference sequence). For the CDR3, the DNA is TGTGCCAGCAGTCTACAGGGGACCTACGAGCAGTACTTC. This codes for CASSLQGTYEQYF.

This clone has more than one count but fewer than ten. The identical CDR3 is also encoded by other nucleotide sequences in the sample. V gene TRBV7-2 combines with J gene TRBJ1-1, with a tentative D call TRBD1 (6 bases). The CDR3 is 13 amino acids. Trimming pared 4 bases from V and 2 bases from J, leaving 8 bases between. Germline V CDR1 and CDR2: SGHTA, FQGNSA. The CDR3 here is CASSSDRNTEAFF. The CDR3 region has the DNA TGTGCCAGCAGCTCGGACAGAAACACTGAAGCTTTCTTT.

The chain couples TRBV27 to TRBJ2-1, with D hard to call. Trimming took off 3 bases at V and 5 bases at J, with 17 bases between the two ends. The V gene's germline CDR1 is MNHEY and CDR2 SMNVEV (reference sequence). This CDR3 contains 16 residues. This chain's CDR3 is CASSLGSRPPHNEQFF. CDR3 bases: TGTGCCAGCAGTTTGGGTTCTCGACCCCCACACAATGAGCAGTTCTTC.